This note documents a single TCR beta chain sequence. Its antigen target is currently unknown. Base qualities are not recorded, but no much larger clone differs from it by a single base. The data belong to a study of T cell responses to AZD1222 COVID-19 vaccine (dated by TCRdb to about 2021). For the study in its entirety: AZD1222 recipients whose second dose came at about 4 weeks and those whose second dose came at about 12 weeks were combined into one group, since spike-specific TCR depth and breadth did not differ between the two schedules. TCR sequencing was performed for 230 to 250 trial participants, of whom about 200 were given two doses of AZD1222 and about 25 were given two doses of MenACWY control vaccine. Trial participants were enrolled by age into 18-55, 56-69 and 70-plus year subgroups, with about 150, 28 and 57 TCR-sequenced participants respectively. Summary of the overall study and its limitations: Conclusions about previously exposed vaccinees are limited, since just five or six AZD1222 recipients were seropositive for SARS-CoV-2 at baseline. The 56-69-year group was small, and its depth increase did not reach significance, likely because of low power. Because no samples from the day 14 peak response were available, repertoires could be characterized only after the peak T cell response. Vaccine-associated CD4 TCRs spanned the whole spike protein, with dominant responses in regions 160-218 and 743-854. Participants were mostly white British, with more females than males. The authors suggested clonal diversity may have been underestimated. Epitopes outside the regions mutated in the B.1.351 and B.1.1.7 variants were reportedly recognized by nearly half of the unique spike-specific TCRs. After two AZD1222 doses, both the breadth and the depth of spike-specific TCRs were significantly higher than at day 0 and than in MenACWY recipients.

Spanning cysteine to phenylalanine, the CDR3 consists of 15 amino acids. The entry retains the CDR3 DNA only, 45 bases that are in frame from base 1. V has 5 bases trimmed and J has 1 base trimmed; junction bases matching no gene number 5. CDR1 and CDR2 are read off the germline V gene (reference sequence) as LNHDA and SQIVND. The CDR3 regions of human TCRbeta chains were analyzed by immunosequencing. In the paper's pipeline: Repertoire TCRs were checked for matches against a reference library of SARS-CoV-2-specific TCRs that had been generated using the MIRA antigen-specificity platform. Breadth meant the fraction of unique TCRs that were SARS-CoV-2-associated, whereas depth meant the fraction of total T cells that were SARS-CoV-2-associated. Each spike-specific TCR was assigned to its reactive spike region and to a CD4 or CD8 class using the MIRA data. Log10-transformed breadth and depth values were compared by one-way ANOVA with Sidak's multiple comparisons tests. TCRdb's version of the immuneACCESS table is confined to in-frame rearrangements and falls short of the full clone set. An unresolved V gene accounts for under half of the shortfall where checked; the remainder is of unknown origin. The V and J calls and the clone size are those of that table, but D and trimming were determined from the DNA. The sample has tens of thousands of clones on record, 75% to 90% of them singletons. The top ten clones comprise 15% to 20% of the sample.

Interpreted using the paper, the time point label stands for: baseline before first vaccination. Vaccinee samples were obtained from the UK trials COV001 and COV002, which included a single-blind randomized controlled phase 2/3 trial of AZD1222 (ChAdOx1 nCoV-19) in healthy adults. For TCRbeta chain sequencing, PBMC samples were collected from trial participants at day 0 and at day 28 after the second dose. The TCR originated in an adult in good health. The sequencing used peripheral blood, collected on day 0 of AZD1222 vaccination. Rearrangement joined TRBV19 to TRBJ2-1; 7 middle bases align to TRBD2. The nucleotide sequence reads as follows: TGTGCCAGTAGTTTCCAGGGAGGGTCCTACAATGAGCAGTTCTTC. Its coded protein is CASSFQGGSYNEQFF. The full variable domain, with segments outside the CDR3 supplied by the reference TRBV19 and TRBJ2-1 proteins, appears as DGGITQSPKYLFRKEGQNVTLSCEQNLNHDAMYWYRQDPGQGLRLIYYSQIVNDFQKGDIAEGYSVSREKKESFPLTVTSAQKNPTAFYLCASSFQGGSYNEQFFGPGTRLTVL.